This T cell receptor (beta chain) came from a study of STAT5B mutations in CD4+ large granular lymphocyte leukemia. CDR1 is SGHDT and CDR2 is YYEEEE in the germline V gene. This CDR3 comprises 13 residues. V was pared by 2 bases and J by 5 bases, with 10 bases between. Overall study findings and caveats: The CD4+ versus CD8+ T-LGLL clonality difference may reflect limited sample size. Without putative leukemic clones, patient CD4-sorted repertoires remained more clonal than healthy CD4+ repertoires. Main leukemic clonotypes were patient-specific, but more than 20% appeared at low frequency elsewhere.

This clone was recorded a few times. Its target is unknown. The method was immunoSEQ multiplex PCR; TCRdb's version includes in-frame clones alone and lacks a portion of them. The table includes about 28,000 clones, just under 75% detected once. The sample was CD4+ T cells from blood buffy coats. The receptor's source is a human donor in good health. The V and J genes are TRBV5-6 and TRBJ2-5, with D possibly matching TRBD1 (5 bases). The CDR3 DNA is TGTGCCAGCAGCTTAGGCAGGGTTGAGACCCAGTACTTC. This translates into CASSLGRVETQYF.